This T cell receptor (beta chain) appears in the sequencing data of a study of glioma-infiltrating T cells (dated by TCRdb to 2015 to 2016). The study in broad terms: Sequencing of TCR alpha- and beta-chain repertoires was performed on glioma tissue, on non-neoplastic brain tissue, and on matched peripheral blood mononuclear cells. To gauge divergence between tissue and blood T-cell populations, every tissue-infiltrating repertoire was compared against the peripheral blood repertoire from the same patient. Three low-grade glioma patients, several primary glioblastoma patients, and three non-glioma patients who contributed non-neoplastic brain tissue made up the paired cohort. On the study overall, not on this receptor specifically: In non-neoplastic patients, VJ-independent divergence between tissue and blood fell below expectation, whereas in all gliomas, and especially in low-grade gliomas, the divergence rose above expectation. Very few CDR3 sequences were found to be shared between tissue and blood, and this scarcity was attributed to high CDR3 diversity and limited sampling. Group comparisons rested on small numbers: three non-neoplastic, three low-grade glioma and 7 or 8 glioblastoma patients.

The iRepertoire nested amplicon-rescue multiplex PCR (arm-PCR) platform was used to amplify TCR alpha and beta CDR3 regions from RNA. The input for one-step reverse transcription and amplification was 100-400 ng of tissue mRNA or PBMC total RNA. Following bead purification, Illumina adapters were added by a secondary multiplex PCR, and libraries between 200 and 400 bp were gel-purified. Internal 6-nucleotide barcodes were carried by the libraries and were used for demultiplexing. The libraries were sequenced on an Illumina MiSeq using 2x220 or 2x250 nucleotide paired-end reads. For the original study's pipeline: Paired reads were merged using FLASH 1.2.11 and were aligned to the GRCh37 human genome using BWA-MEM, after which TRA and TRB reads were extracted. For V and J assignment, an IMGT-derived reference of cassette sequences and CDR3 motifs that included pseudogenes was used. Reads were translated in three frames, and productive CDR3s were defined as those with a C...FGXG motif and no stop codons. A clonotype was defined as a unique combination of a V-J cassette pair and a CDR3 amino acid sequence. Reads were filtered by Hamming distance, thresholded by each sample's sequence error rate in mapped regions. The raw public reads went through TCRdb reprocessing: fastp at Q25, MiXCR clone calling, in-frame beta chains kept. Every CDR3 protein is listed once, alongside the most common genes and DNA of its rows. The V and J calls come from TCRdb's annotation, not from the publication. The table for this sample lists tens of thousands of distinct CDR3 sequences; 20% to 25% of them were counted only once. Of the sample, approximately 6.7% is held by the ten largest clones.

This clonotype came up many times. Its cognate antigen has yet to be identified. Base qualities are not recorded, but no much larger clone differs from it by a single base. According to the germline V gene, CDR1 reads MNHNS and CDR2 reads SASEGT. Trimming accounts for 8 bases at V and 5 bases at J, while the number of junction bases matched to no gene is 1. The CDR3, cysteine through phenylalanine, is 12 amino acids long. Solely the CDR3 DNA is kept, with 36 bases framed from the first base. Sequenced: glioma tissue, nonneoplastic brain tissue, or PBMCs (not recorded which). The chain uses TRBV6-1 and TRBJ1-5; TRBD1 lines up with 9 middle nucleotides. The receptor comes from a human donor with low-grade glioma or glioblastoma, undergoing nonglioma brain surgery, or in good health (not recorded which). The nucleotide sequence reads as follows: TGTGCCAGCGGACAGGGGTATCAGCCCCAGCATTTT. Its product reads: CASGQGYQPQHF.